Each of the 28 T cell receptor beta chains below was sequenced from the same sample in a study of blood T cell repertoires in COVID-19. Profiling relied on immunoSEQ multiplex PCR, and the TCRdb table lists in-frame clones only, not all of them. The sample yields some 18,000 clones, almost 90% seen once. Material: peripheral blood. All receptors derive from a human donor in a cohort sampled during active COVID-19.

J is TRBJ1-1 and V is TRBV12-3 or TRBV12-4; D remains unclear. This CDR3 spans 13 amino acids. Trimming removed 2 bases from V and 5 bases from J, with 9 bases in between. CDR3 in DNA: TGTGCCAGCAGTTTACAGTTTTGGACTGAAGCTTTCTTT. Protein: CASSLQFWTEAFF.

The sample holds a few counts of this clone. CDR3 sequence: CASSQGAGQPQHF. Written as DNA, the CDR3 is TGCGCCAGCAGCCAAGGGGCTGGACAGCCCCAGCATTTT. V is TRBV4-1 and J is TRBJ1-5; no definite D call. Germline CDR1 reads MGHRA; CDR2 reads YSYEKL. This CDR3 has 13 residues. Deletions cut 1 base from V and 7 bases from J, with 8 bases between.

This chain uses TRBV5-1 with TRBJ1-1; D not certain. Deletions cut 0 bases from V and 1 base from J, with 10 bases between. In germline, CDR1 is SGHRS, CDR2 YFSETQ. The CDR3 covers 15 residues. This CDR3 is CASSLASHPNTEAFF. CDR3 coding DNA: TGCGCCAGCAGCTTGGCAAGCCACCCGAACACTGAAGCTTTCTTT.

CDR3: CASSLDGPGSGANVLTF. The CDR3 coding sequence is TGCGCCAGCAGCCTTGACGGTCCGGGCTCTGGGGCCAACGTCCTGACTTTC. V usage is TRBV4-1 and J usage is TRBJ2-6; no reliable D call. This CDR3 has 17 amino acids. Trimming removed 4 bases from V and 0 bases from J, with 13 bases in between. Looked up from germline, CDR1 is MGHRA and CDR2 is YSYEKL.

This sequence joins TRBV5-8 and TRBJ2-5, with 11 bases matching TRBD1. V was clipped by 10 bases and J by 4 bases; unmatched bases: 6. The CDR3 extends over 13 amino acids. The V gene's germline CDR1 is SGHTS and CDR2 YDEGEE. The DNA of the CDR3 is TGTGCCGGAAAGGACAGGGGGCGAGAGACCCAGTACTTC. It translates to CAGKDRGRETQYF.

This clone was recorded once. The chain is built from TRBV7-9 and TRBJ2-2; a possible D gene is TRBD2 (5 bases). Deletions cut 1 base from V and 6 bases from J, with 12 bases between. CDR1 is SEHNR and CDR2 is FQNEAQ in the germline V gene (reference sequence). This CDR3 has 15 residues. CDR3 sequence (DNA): TGTGCCAGCAGCTTAGTAAACCAGGAGGCCGGGGAGCTGTTTTTT. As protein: CASSLVNQEAGELFF.

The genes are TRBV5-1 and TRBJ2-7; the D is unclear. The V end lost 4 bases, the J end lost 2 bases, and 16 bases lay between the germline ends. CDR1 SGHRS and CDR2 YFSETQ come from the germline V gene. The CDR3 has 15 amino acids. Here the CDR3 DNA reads TGCGCCAGCAGCCCACTGGGCCAAGGCACCTACGAGCAGTACTTC. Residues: CASSPLGQGTYEQYF.

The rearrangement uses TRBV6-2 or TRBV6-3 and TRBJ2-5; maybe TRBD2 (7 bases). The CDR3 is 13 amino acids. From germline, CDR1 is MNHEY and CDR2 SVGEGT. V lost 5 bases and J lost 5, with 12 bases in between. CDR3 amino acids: CASSRGAGETQYF. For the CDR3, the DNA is TGTGCCAGCAGTCGGGGGGCCGGGGAGACCCAGTACTTC.

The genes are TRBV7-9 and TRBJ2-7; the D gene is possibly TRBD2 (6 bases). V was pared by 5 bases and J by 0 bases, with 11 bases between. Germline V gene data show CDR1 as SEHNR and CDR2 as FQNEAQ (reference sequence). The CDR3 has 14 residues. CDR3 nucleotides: TGTGCCAGCAGCGGGAGGACCAGCTCCTACGAGCAGTACTTC. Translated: CASSGRTSSYEQYF.

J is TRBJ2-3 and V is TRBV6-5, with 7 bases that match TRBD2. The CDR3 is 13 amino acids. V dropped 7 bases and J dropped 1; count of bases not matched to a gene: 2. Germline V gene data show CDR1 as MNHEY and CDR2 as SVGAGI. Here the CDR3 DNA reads TGTGCCAGCAAGCGGGGAGGCACAGATACGCAGTATTTT. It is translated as CASKRGGTDTQYF.

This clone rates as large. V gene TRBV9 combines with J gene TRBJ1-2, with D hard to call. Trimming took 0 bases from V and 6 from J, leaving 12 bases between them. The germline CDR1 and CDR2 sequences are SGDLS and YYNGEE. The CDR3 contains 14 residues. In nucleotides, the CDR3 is TGTGCCAGCAGCGTAGTTGCGGAAATAGATGGCTACACCTTC. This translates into CASSVVAEIDGYTF.

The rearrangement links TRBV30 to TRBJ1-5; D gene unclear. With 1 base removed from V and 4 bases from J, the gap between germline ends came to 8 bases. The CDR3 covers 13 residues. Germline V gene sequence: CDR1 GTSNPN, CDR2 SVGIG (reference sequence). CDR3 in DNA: TGTGCCTGGAGTGCGGCACAGAATCAGCCCCAGCATTTT. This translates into CAWSAAQNQPQHF.

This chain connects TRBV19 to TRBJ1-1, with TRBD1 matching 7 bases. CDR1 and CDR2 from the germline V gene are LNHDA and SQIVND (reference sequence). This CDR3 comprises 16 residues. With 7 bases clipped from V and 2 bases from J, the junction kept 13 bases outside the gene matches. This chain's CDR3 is CASTPLPGQYNTEAFF. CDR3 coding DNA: TGTGCCAGTACCCCCCTTCCGGGACAGTACAACACTGAAGCTTTCTTT.

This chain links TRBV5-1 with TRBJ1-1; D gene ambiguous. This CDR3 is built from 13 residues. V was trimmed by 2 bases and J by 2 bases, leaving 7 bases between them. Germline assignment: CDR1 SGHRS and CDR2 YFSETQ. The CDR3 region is CASSFSDNTEAFF. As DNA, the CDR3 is TGCGCCAGCAGCTTTTCAGATAACACTGAAGCTTTCTTT.

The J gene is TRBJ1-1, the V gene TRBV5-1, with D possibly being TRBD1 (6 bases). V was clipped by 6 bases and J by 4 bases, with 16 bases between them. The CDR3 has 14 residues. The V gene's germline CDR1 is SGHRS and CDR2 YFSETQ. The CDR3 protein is CASTDTGSSTEAFF. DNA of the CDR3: TGCGCCAGCACCGACACAGGGTCGAGCACTGAAGCTTTCTTT.

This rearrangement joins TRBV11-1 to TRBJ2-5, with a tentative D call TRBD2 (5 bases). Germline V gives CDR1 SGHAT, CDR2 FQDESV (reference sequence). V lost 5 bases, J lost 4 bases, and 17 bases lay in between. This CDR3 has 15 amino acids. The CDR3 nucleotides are TGTGCCAGCAGCCTACAACATGGACTGGGAGAGACCCAGTACTTC. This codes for CASSLQHGLGETQYF.

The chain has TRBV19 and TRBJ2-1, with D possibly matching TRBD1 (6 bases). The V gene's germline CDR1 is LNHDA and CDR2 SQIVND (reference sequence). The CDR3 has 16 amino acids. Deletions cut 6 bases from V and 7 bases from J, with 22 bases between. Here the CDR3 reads CASRGRGRVGGNEQFF. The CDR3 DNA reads TGTGCCAGTAGGGGAAGGGGCAGGGTAGGGGGAAATGAGCAGTTCTTC.

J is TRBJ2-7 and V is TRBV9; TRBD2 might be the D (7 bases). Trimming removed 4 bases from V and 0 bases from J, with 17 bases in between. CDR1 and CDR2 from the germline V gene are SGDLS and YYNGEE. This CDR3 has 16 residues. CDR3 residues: CASSPGGPYSSYEQYF. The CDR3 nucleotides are TGTGCCAGCAGCCCCGGGGGGCCCTATAGCTCCTACGAGCAGTACTTC.

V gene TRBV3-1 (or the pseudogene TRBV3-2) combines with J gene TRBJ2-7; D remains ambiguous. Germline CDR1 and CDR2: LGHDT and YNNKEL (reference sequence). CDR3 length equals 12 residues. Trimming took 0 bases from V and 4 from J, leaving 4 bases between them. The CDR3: CASSQDKYEQYF. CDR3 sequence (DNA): TGTGCCAGCAGCCAAGATAAATACGAGCAGTACTTC.

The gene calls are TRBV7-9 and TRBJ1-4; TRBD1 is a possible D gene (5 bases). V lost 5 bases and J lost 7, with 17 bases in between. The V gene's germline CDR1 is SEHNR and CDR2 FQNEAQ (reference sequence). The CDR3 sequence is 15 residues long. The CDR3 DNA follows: TGTGCCAGCAGCCTGGGGGGAGACGGGAGTGAAAAACTGTTTTTT. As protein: CASSLGGDGSEKLFF.

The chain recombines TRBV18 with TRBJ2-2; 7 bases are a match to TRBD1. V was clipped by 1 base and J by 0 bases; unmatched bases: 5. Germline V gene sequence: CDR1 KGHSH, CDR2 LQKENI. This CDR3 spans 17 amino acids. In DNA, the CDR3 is TGTGCCAGCTCACCACGGAGCAGGGGGTCGAACACCGGGGAGCTGTTTTTT. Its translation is CASSPRSRGSNTGELFF. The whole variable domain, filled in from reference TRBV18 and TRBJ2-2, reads NAGVMQNPRHLVRRRGQEARLRCSPMKGHSHVYWYRQLPEEGLKFMVYLQKENIIDESGMPKERFSAEFPKEGPSILRIQQVVRGDSAAYFCASSPRSRGSNTGELFFGEGSRLTVL.

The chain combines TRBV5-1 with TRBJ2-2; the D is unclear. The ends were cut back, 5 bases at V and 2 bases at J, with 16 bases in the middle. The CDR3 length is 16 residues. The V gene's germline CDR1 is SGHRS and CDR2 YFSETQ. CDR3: CASSRSVGLNTGELFF. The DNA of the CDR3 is TGCGCCAGCAGTCGTTCCGTCGGGTTAAACACCGGGGAGCTGTTTTTT.

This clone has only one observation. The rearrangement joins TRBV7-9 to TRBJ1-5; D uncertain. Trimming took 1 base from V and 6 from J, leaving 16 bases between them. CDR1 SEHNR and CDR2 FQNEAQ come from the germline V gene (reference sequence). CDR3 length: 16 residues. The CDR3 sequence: CASSLGALRNGQPQHF. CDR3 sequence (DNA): TGTGCCAGCAGCTTAGGGGCTTTAAGAAACGGTCAGCCCCAGCATTTT.

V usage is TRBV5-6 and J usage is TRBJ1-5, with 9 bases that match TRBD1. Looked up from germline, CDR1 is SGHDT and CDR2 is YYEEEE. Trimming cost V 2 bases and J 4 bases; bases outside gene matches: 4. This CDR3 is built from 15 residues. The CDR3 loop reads CASSFGQGQNQPQHF. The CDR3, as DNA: TGTGCCAGCAGCTTCGGACAGGGGCAAAATCAGCCCCAGCATTTT.

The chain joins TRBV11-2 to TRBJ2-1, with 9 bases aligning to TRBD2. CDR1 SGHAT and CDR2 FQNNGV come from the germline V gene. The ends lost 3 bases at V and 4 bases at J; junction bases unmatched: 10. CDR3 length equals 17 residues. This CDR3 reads CASSFRASGVLYNEQFF. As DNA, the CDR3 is TGTGCCAGCAGCTTTAGGGCTAGCGGGGTCCTATACAATGAGCAGTTCTTC.

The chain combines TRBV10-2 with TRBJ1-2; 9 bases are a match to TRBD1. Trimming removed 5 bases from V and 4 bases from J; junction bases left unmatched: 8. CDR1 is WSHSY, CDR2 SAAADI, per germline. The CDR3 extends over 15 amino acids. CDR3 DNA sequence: TGCGCCAGCAGTTCCGGACAGGGGAACCTCTATGGCTACACCTTC. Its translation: CASSSGQGNLYGYTF.

CDR3 protein: CASSLNRGYQETQYF. CDR3 nucleotide sequence: TGCGCCAGCAGTTTAAACAGGGGTTACCAAGAGACCCAGTACTTC. The V call is TRBV5-1, the J call TRBJ2-5; 7 bases line up with TRBD1. The ends lost 5 bases at V and 0 bases at J; junction bases unmatched: 7. CDR1 and CDR2 from the germline V gene are SGHRS and YFSETQ. CDR3 size: 15 residues. Looking up the rest from reference TRBV5-1 and TRBJ2-5 gives the full variable domain: KAGVTQTPRYLIKTRGQQVTLSCSPISGHRSVSWYQQTPGQGLQFLFEYFSETQRNKGNFPGRFSGRQFSNSRSEMNVSTLELGDSALYLCASSLNRGYQETQYFGPGTRLLVL.

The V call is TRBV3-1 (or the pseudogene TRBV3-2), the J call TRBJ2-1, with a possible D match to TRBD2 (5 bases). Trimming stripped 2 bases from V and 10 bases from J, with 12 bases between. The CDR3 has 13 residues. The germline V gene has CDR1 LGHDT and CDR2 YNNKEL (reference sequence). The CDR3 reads CASSQPLAREQFF. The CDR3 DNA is TGTGCCAGCAGCCAACCTCTAGCTCGAGAGCAGTTCTTC.